This T cell receptor (beta chain) was recovered during a study of cytomegalovirus exposure and HLA in healthy donors. The wider study: About 85 million unique TCRs from HLA-typed donors were held in an early release of data. General observations from the study: Per published accounts, TCR beta sequences correctly predicted the HLA-A and HLA-B alleles of most subjects. It emerged from a later analysis that several of the most significant clusters appeared to be linked to common viral pathogens.

PCR used 60 Vbeta primers and 13 Jbeta primers. Profiled with immunoSEQ multiplex PCR; TCRdb holds only in-frame clones, not every one. The sample comprises approximately 190,000 clones, over 70% of which are singletons, and approximately 1.8% rests with the top ten. Regarding this clone: Its specificity is unknown.

This clonotype originated in a man aged 35 to 55 in good health and CMV-seropositive. The sample consisted of PBMCs.

CDR3 nucleotide sequence: TGTGCCAGCAGTGGTGGGGCCCGACAGGAGACCCAGTACTTC. It codes for CASSGGARQETQYF. The chain carries TRBV6-1 and TRBJ2-5, with D possibly TRBD1 on 5 matching bases. From germline, CDR1 is MNHNS and CDR2 SASEGT. Trimming cost V 4 bases and J 5 bases, with 14 bases left between them. This CDR3 comprises 14 residues.